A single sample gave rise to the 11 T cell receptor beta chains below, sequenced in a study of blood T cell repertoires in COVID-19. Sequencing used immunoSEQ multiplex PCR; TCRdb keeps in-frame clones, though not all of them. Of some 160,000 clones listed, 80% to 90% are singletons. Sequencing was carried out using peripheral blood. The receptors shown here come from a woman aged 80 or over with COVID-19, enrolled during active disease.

The CDR3 DNA is TGTGCCAGCAGCTTGGGACAGGGACTCCTTAACTATGGCTACACCTTC. It encodes CASSLGQGLLNYGYTF. The V call is TRBV5-4, the J call TRBJ1-2; 7 nucleotides line up with TRBD1. CDR3 length equals 16 residues. The V gene end was trimmed by 0 bases and the J gene end by 1 base; junction bases not matched to a gene: 6. Germline assignment: CDR1 SGHNT and CDR2 YYREEE (reference sequence).

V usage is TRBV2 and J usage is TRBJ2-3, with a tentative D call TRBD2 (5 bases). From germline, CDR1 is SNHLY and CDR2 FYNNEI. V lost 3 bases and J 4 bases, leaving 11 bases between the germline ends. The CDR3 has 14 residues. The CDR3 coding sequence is TGTGCCAGCAGTGACGGAGCGGAGGCAGATACGCAGTATTTT. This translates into CASSDGAEADTQYF.

The CDR3 nucleotides read TGTGCCAGTAGTATAAGGGGACAACCGCAAGAGACCCAGTACTTC. This gives the protein CASSIRGQPQETQYF. The chain employs TRBV19 and TRBJ2-5; a weak D match, TRBD1 (6 bases). CDR3 length: 15 amino acids. Germline CDR1 is LNHDA and CDR2 is SQIVND (reference sequence). Trimming stripped 2 bases from V and 2 bases from J, with 12 bases between. The full variable domain, in which reference TRBV19 and TRBJ2-5 provide the parts outside the CDR3, is DGGITQSPKYLFRKEGQNVTLSCEQNLNHDAMYWYRQDPGQGLRLIYYSQIVNDFQKGDIAEGYSVSREKKESFPLTVTSAQKNPTAFYLCASSIRGQPQETQYFGPGTRLLVL.

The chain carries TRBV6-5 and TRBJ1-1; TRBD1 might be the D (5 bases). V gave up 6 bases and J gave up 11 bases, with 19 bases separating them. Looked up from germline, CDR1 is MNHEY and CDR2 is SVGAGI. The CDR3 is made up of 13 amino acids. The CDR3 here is CASSDGGGFQAFF. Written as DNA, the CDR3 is TGTGCCAGCAGCGATGGGGGAGGTTTTCAGGCTTTCTTT.

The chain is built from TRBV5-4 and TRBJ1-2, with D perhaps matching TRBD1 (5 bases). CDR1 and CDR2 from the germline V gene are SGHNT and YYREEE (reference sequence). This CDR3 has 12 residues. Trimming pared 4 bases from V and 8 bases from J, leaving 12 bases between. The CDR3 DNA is TGTGCCAGCAGCGTAGGGGTTGGGGGCTACACCTTC. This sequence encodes CASSVGVGGYTF.

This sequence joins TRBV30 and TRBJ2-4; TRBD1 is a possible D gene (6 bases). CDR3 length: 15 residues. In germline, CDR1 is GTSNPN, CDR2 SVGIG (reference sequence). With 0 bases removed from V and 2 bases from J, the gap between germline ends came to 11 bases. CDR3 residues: CAWSVRGNPKNIQYF. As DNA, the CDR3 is TGTGCCTGGAGTGTAAGGGGGAACCCCAAAAACATTCAGTACTTC. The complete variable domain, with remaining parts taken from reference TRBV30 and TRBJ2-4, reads SQTIHQWPATLVQPVGSPLSLECTVEGTSNPNLYWYRQAAGRGLQLLFYSVGIGQISSEVPQNLSASRPQDRQFILSSKKLLLSDSGFYLCAWSVRGNPKNIQYFGAGTRLSVL.

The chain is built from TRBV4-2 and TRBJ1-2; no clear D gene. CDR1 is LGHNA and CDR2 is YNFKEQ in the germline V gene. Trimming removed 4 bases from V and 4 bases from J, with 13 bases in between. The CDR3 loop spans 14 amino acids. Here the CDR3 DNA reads TGTGCCAGCAGCCTATCAGCGGTTCTCTATGGCTACACCTTC. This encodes CASSLSAVLYGYTF.

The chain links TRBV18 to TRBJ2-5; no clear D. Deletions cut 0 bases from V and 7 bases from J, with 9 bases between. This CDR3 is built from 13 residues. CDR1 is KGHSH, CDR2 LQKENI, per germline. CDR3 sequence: CASSPPVPGTQYF. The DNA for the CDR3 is TGTGCCAGCTCACCACCGGTCCCCGGGACCCAGTACTTC.

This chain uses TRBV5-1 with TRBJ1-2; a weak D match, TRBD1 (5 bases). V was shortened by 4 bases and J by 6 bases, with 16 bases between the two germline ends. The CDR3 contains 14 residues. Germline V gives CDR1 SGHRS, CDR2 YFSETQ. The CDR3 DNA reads TGCGCCAGCAGCGTCTTACGGGGGGTAGATGGCTACACCTTC. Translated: CASSVLRGVDGYTF. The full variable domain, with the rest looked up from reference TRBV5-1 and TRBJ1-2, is KAGVTQTPRYLIKTRGQQVTLSCSPISGHRSVSWYQQTPGQGLQFLFEYFSETQRNKGNFPGRFSGRQFSNSRSEMNVSTLELGDSALYLCASSVLRGVDGYTFGSGTRLTVV.

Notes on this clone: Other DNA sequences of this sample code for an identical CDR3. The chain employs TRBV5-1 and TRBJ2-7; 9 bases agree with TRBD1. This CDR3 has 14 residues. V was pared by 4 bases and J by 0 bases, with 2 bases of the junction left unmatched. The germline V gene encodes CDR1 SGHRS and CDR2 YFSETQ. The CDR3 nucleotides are TGCGCCAGCAGCCTACAGGGGGCCTCCTACGAGCAGTACTTC. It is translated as CASSLQGASYEQYF.

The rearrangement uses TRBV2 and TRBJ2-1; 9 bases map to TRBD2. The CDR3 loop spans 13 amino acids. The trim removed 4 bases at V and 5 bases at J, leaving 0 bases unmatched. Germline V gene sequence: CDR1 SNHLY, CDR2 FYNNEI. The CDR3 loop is CASSGLADNEQFF. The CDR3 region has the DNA TGTGCCAGCAGTGGACTAGCGGACAATGAGCAGTTCTTC.